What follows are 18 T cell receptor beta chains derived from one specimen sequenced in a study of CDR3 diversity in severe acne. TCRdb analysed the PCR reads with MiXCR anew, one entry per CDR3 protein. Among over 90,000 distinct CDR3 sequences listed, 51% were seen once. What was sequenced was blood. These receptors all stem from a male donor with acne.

For the CDR3, the DNA is TGTGCCAGCACCCAAGGACAGGGTTTATCTGAGGAGACCCAGTACTTC. It yields the protein CASTQGQGLSEETQYF. The rearrangement links TRBV10-3 to TRBJ2-7, with 8 positions matching TRBD1. The J call may not be correct, given that the DNA end is closer to TRBJ2-5. The CDR3 is made up of 16 amino acids. In germline, CDR1 is ENHRY, CDR2 SYGVKD.

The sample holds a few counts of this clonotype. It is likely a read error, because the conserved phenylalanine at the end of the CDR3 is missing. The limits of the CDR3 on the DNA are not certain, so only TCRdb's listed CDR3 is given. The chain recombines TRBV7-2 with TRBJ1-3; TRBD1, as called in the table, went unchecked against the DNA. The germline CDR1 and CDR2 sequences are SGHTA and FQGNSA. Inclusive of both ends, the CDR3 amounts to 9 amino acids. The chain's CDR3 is CASSSRRGL.

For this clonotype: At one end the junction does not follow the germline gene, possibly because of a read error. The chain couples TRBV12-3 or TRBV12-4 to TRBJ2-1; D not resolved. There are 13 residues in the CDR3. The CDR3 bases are TGTGCCAGCATGATCTTTCCAAGGGATGAGCAGTCCTTT. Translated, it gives CASMIFPRDEQSF.

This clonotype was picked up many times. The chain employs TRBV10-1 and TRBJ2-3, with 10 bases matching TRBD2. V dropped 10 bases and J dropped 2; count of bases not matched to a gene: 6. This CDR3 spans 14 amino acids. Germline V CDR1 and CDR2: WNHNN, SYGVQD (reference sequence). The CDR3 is CATSGLAITDTQYF. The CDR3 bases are TGCGCCACCTCGGGACTAGCGATCACAGATACGCAGTATTTT.

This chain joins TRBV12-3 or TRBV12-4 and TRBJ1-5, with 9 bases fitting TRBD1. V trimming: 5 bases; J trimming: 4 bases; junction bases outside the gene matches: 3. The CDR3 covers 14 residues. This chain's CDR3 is CASSLGQGNQPQHF. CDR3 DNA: TGTGCCAGCAGTCTAGGACAGGGGAATCAGCCCCAGCATTTT.

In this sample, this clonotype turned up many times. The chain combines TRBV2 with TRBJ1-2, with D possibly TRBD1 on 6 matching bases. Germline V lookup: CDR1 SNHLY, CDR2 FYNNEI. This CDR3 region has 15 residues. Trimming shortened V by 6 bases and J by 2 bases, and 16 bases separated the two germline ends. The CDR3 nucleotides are TGTGCCAGCAGGTCCCTACGCGGGACAAACTATGGCTACACCTTC. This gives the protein CASRSLRGTNYGYTF. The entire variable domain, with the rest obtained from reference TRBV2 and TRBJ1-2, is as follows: EPEVTQTPSHQVTQMGQEVILRCVPISNHLYFYWYRQILGQKVEFLVSFYNNEISEKSEIFDDQFSVERPDGSNFTLKIRSTKLEDSAMYFCASRSLRGTNYGYTFGSGTRLTVV.

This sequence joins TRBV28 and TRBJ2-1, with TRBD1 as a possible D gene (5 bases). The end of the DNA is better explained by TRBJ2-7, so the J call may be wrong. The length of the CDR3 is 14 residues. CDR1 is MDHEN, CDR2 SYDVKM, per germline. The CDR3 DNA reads TGTGCCAGCAGTTTCACGGACACCCACAATGAGCAGTACTTC. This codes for CASSFTDTHNEQYF.

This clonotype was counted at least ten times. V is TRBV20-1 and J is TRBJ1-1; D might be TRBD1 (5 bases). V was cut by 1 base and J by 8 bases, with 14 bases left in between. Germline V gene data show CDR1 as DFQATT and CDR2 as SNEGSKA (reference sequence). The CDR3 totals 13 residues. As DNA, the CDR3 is TGCAGTGCTAGAGTGGCCAGCGGGACCGAAGCTTTCTTT. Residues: CSARVASGTEAFF.

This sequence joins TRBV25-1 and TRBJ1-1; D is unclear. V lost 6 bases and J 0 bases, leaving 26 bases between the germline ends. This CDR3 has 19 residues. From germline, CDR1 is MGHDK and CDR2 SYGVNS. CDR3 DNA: TGTGCCAGCAGCTTCCCTCCGTCCGCGATGGGCAGGATGAACACTGAAGCTTTCTTT. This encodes CASSFPPSAMGRMNTEAFF. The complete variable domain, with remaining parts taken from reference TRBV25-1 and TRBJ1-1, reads EADIYQTPRYLVIGTGKKITLECSQTMGHDKMYWYQQDPGMELHLIHYSYGVNSTEKGDLSSESTVSRIRTEHFPLTLESARPSHTSQYLCASSFPPSAMGRMNTEAFFGQGTRLTVV.

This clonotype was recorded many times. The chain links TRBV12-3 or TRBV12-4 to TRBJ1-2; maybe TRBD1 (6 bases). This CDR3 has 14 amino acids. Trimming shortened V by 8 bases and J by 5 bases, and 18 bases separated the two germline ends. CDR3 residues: CASALGGARYGYTF. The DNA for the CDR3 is TGTGCCAGCGCCCTAGGGGGGGCGAGGTATGGCTACACCTTC.

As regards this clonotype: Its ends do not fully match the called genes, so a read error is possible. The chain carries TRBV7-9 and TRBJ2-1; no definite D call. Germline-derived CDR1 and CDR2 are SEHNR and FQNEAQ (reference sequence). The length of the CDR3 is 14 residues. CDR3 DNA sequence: TGTGCCAGCAGCTTAATGGGGTCCTACGATGAGCAGTTCTTC. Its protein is CASSLMGSYDEQFF.

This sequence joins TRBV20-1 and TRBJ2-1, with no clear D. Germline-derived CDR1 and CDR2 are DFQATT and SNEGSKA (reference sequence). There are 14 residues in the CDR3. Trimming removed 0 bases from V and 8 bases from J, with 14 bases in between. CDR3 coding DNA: TGCAGTGCTAGAGAACCCCCTCCCCCCCATGAGCAGTTCTTC. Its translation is CSAREPPPPHEQFF.

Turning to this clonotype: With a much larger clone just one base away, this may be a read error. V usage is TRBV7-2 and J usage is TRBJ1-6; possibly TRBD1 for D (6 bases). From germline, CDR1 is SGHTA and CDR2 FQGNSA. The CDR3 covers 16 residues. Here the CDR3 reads CASSRKNGVGGSLLHF. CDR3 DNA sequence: TGTGCCAGCAGCAGAAAAAACGGGGTCGGGGGCTCACTCCTCCACTTT.

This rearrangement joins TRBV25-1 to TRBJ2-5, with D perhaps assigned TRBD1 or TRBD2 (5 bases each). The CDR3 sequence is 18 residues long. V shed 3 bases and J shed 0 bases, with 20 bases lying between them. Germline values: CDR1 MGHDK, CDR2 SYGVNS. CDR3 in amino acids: CASSDSPPTGTNQETQYF. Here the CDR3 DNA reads TGTGCCAGCAGTGACTCCCCTCCAACCGGGACCAACCAAGAGACCCAGTACTTC.

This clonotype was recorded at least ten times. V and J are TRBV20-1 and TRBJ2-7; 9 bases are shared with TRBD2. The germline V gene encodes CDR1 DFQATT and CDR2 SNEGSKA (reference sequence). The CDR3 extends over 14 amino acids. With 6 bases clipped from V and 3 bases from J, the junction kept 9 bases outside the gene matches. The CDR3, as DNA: TGCAGTGCGGTACGGTCTAGCGGGATCTACGAGCAGTACTTC. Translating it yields CSAVRSSGIYEQYF.

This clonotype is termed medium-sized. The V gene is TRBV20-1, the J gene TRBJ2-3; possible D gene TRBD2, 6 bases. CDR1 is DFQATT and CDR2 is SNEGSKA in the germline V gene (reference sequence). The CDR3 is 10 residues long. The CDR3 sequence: CRVGGDTQYF. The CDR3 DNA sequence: TGCAGGGTCGGGGGAGATACGCAGTATTTT.

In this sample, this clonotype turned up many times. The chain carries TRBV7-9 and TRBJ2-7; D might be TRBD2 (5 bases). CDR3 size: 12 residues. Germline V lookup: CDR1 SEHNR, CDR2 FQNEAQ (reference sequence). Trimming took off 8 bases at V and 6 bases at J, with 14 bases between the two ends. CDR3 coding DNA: TGTGCCAGCGCTAGCTGGTCCCTCGAGCAGTACGTC. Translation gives CASASWSLEQYV.

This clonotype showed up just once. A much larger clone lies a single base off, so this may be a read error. In DNA form, the CDR3 reads TGTGCCAGCGGGGGGGACACCGAGGAGCTGTTTTTT. Translation: CASGGDTEELFF. The chain links TRBV7-3 to TRBJ2-2, with a possible D match to TRBD2 (7 bases). CDR1 SGHTA and CDR2 FQGTGA come from the germline V gene. The CDR3 consists of 12 residues. Complete variable domain (other parts from reference TRBV7-3 and TRBJ2-2): GAGVSQTPSNKVTEKGKYVELRCDPISGHTALYWYRQSLGQGPEFLIYFQGTGAADDSGLPNDRFFAVRPEGSVSTLKIQRTERGDSAVYLCASGGDTEELFFGEGSRLTVL.